The source of this T cell receptor beta chain is a study of vaccination effects on CD4 cells after COVID-19. General study points: Cross-reaction with common cold coronaviruses was seen in only 1 of 255 vaccine-induced clones from healthy vaccinees. The study got few convalescent patients and did not collect any early post-infection timepoints.

V lost 2 bases, J lost 4 bases, and 7 bases lay in between. There are 13 residues in the CDR3. CDR1 is SGHDT, CDR2 YYEEEE, per germline. Viral peptide pool expansion of antigen-specific CD4+ T cells preceded sequencing in the ViraFEST assay. Subsequent to a culture period of around eleven days, CD4+ T cells were isolated. Vaccine recipients lacked prior SARS-CoV-2 infection and had negative nucleocapsid antibodies. A density of about 1.8 million PBMC per well was used; these cells were cultured with approximately 9.1 IU/ml IL-2 and around 10 ug/ml peptides. Comments on this clone: Its cognate antigen is unknown.

Here immunoSEQ multiplex PCR was the method, and the copy in TCRdb shows in-frame clones only, minus some. The sample yields roughly 60,000 clones, approximately 70% seen once. The source material was CD4+ T cells from PBMCs cultured with SARS-CoV-2 spike peptides, sampled before COVID-19 vaccination. V and J are TRBV5-6 and TRBJ2-1; D uncertain. The source is a human donor who received a COVID-19 vaccine. The CDR3 loop is CASSFGRYNEQFF. CDR3 sequence (DNA): TGTGCCAGCAGCTTCGGTAGGTACAATGAGCAGTTCTTC.